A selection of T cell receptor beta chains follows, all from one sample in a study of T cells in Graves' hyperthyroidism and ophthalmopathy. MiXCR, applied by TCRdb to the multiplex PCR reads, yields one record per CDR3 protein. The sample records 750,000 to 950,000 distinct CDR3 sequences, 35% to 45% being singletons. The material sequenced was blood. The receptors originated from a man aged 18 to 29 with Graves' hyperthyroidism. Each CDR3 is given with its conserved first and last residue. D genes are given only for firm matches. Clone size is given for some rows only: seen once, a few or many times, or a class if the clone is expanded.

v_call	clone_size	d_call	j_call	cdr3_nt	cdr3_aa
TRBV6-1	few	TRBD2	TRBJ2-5	TGTGCCAGCAGTTACTCGCCTAGCGGGATCACAGAGACCCAGTACTTC	CASSYSPSGITETQYF
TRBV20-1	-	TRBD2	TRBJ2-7	TGCAGTGCTAGAGACCTCCAGGGACTAGCGGGAGCCTACGAGCAGTACTTC	CSARDLQGLAGAYEQYF
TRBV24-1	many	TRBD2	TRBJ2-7	TGTGCCACCAGTGATCCCGGGACTAGCGGGAACGACGAGCAGTACTTC	CATSDPGTSGNDEQYF
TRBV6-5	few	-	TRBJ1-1	TGTCACAGCGTAGGGATAAACGCGGAAGCTTTCTTT	CHSVGINAEAFF
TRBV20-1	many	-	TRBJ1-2	TGCAGGGCTTATGGCTACACCTTC	CRAYGYTF
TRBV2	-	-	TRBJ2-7	TGTGCCAGCAGTCGGATCCCCACAGGCTTC	CASSRIPTGF
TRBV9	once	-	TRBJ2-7	TGTGCCAGCAGCGTAGAGGGCGATACCGGGGAGCAGTACTTC	CASSVEGDTGEQYF
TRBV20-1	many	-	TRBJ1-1	TGCAGTGCTCCCGACGGAGACACTGAAGCTTTCTTT	CSAPDGDTEAFF
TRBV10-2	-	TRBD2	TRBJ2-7	TGCGCCAGCATTGCGGGAGCGAGTCCCTACGAGCAGTACTTC	CASIAGASPYEQYF
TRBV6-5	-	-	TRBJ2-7	TGTGCCAGCAGGGGAAGGGACAACCCCTACGAGCAGTACTTC	CASRGRDNPYEQYF
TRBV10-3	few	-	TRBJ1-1	TGTGCCAGCAGTTACGAGGGGATAGGAACTGAAGCTTTCTTT	CASSYEGIGTEAFF
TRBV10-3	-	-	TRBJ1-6	TGTGCCAGCAGTTGGGGATCGGGTTCACCCCTCCACTTT	CASSWGSGSPLHF
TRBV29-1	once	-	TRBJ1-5	TGCAGCGTTGAGGCCGGTATCGGGCCCCAGCATTTT	CSVEAGIGPQHF
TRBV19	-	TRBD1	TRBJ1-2	TGTGCCAGTAGTTCCTCGGGGGACAGGAACTATGGCTACACCTTC	CASSSSGDRNYGYTF
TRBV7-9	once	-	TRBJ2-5	TGTGCCAGCAGCCCAAGAGGACAGTGGGACCCAAGCCAAGAGACCCAGTACTTC	CASSPRGQWDPSQETQYF
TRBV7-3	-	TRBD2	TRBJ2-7	TGCGCCAGCAGCCTTAGGGGACTAGCGGGTTCCTACGAGCAGTACTTC	CASSLRGLAGSYEQYF
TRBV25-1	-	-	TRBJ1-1	TGTGCCAGCTCACCCCGCCCCGACGGGATGAACACTGAAGCTTTCTTT	CASSPRPDGMNTEAFF
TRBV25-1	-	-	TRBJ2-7	TGTGCCAGCAGCGTCGGCGGACTGAGTCCCTACGAGCAGTACTTC	CASSVGGLSPYEQYF
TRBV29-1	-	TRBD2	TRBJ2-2	TGCAGCGTTGAAGATCGGGCTAGCGGGAGGGGTCTCACCGGGGAGCTGTTTTTT	CSVEDRASGRGLTGELFF
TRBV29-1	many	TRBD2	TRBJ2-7	TGCAGCGTTGAAAAGATAGCGGGAGGGGTAAACGAGCAGTACTTC	CSVEKIAGGVNEQYF
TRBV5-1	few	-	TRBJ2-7	TGCGCCAGCAGCCATGGGACGCCGCGGGGCTACGAGCAGTACTTC	CASSHGTPRGYEQYF
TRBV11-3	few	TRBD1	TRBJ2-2	TGTGCCAGCGGCCGGGACAGAGGGACCGGGGAGCTGTTTTTT	CASGRDRGTGELFF
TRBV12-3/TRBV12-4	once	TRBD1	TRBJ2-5	TGTGCCAGCAGTTATTCCGGACAGGGCCTCCGGTACCAAGAGACCCAGTACTTC	CASSYSGQGLRYQETQYF
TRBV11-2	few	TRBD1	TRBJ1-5	TGTGCCAGCAGCTTAGGGGACAGTCAGCCCCAGCATTTT	CASSLGDSQPQHF
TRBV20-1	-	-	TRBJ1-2	TGCAGTGCTAGCGCAGGGATTAACTATGGCTACACCTTC	CSASAGINYGYTF
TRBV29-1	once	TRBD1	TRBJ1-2	TGCAGCGTTGAATTAGGACAGGGTGGAAACACCTTC	CSVELGQGGNTF
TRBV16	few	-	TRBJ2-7	TGTGCCAGCAGCCAATTCGAGGGCGACGAGCAGTACTTC	CASSQFEGDEQYF
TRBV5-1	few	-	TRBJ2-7	TGCGCCAGCAGCTTGGAGGGGGTAGCCTACGAGCAGTACTTC	CASSLEGVAYEQYF
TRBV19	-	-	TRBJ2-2	TGTGCCAGTAGTATAGTGGAGAACACCGGGGAGCTGTTTTTT	CASSIVENTGELFF
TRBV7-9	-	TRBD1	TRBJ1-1	TGTGCCAGCAGCTCTCCCTGGACAGGGAACACTGAAGCTTTCTTT	CASSSPWTGNTEAFF
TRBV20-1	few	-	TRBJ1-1	TGCAGTGCTACCAGGGGCGCGGGGAACACTGAAGCTTTCTTT	CSATRGAGNTEAFF
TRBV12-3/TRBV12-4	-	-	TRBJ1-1	TGTGCCAGCAGTTTCCCCGCTCCCGACCCGCACACTGAAGCTTTCTTT	CASSFPAPDPHTEAFF
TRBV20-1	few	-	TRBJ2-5	TGCAGTGCCCGCGCCTCCGATTATGAAGAGACCCAGTACTTC	CSARASDYEETQYF
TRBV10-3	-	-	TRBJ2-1	TGTGCCATCACCACGGACCGAGACTACAATGAGCAGTTCTTC	CAITTDRDYNEQFF
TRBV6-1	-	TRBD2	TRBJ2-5	TGTGCCAGCAGCGGGCCGGGACTAGCGGGCCAAGAGACCCAGTACTTC	CASSGPGLAGQETQYF
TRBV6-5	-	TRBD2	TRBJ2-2	TGTGCCAGCAGTTACTCGGCGGGGGGCACCGGGGAGCTGTTTTTT	CASSYSAGGTGELFF
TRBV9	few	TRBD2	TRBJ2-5	TGTGCCAGCAGCCCAACCCCGGGGGGGCAAGAGACCCAGTACTTC	CASSPTPGGQETQYF
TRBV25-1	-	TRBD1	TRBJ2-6	TGTGCCAGCGGCAGGGATACAGGGGCTGGGGCCAACGTCCTGACTTTC	CASGRDTGAGANVLTF
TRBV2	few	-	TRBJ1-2	TGTGCCAGCGGGGCGGGAGGCCAGCGAGGCTACACCTTC	CASGAGGQRGYTF
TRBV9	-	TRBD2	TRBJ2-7	TGTGCCAGCAGTTCCCTCTCGGCAGGGAGGGGCGAGCAGTACTTC	CASSSLSAGRGEQYF
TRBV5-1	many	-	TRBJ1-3	TGCGCCAGCAGCGACATCCGCTCTGGAAACACCATATATTTT	CASSDIRSGNTIYF
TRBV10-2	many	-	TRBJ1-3	TGCGCCAGCACCGGTCCGGGGGTTGGAAACACCATATATTTT	CASTGPGVGNTIYF